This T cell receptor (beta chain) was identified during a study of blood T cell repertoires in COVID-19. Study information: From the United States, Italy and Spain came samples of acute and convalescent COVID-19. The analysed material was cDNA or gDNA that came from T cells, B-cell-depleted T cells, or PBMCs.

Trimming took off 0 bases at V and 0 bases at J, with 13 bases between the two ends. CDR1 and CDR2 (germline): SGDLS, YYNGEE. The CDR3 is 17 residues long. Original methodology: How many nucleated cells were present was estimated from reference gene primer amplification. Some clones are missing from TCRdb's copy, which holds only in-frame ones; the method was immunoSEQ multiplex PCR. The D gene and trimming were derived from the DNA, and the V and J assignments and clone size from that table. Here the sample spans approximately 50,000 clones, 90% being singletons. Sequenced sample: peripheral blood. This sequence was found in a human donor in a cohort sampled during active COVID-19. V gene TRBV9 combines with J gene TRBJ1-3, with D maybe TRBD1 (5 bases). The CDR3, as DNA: TGTGCCAGCAGCGTAGGGGGGGAATGGGTCTCTGGAAACACCATATATTTT. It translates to CASSVGGEWVSGNTIYF.